This T cell receptor beta chain was recovered during a study of read filtering for tumor transcriptome and immune sequencing (dated by TCRdb to the early 2020s). Concerning the study at large: The cohort had about 17 male and approximately 15 female patients with a mean age of about 70 years, ranging from 47 to 80. Under revised international staging, roughly 8 patients fell into R-ISS I, 15 or so into R-ISS II and 6 or 7 into R-ISS III. After DNase treatment, whole-transcriptome libraries were prepared using the TruSeq RNA Access Library Prep Kit. TCR-region mapped reads per sample ranged from about 4.05 to 11 million with IR-seq versus only roughly 75 to 1273 with RNA-seq. TCR repertoires obtained by targeted immune repertoire sequencing and by bulk whole-transcriptome sequencing performed on the same bone marrow samples were compared. One main goal was a read-filtering strategy for immune repertoire data, in particular deciding whether clonotypes backed by only one read should be removed. The research as a whole found: Removing single-read clonotypes increased the correlation between IR-seq and RNA-seq shared clonotype proportions. Compared with RNA-seq, IR-seq captured clonotypes at much higher depth and more reliably, and a smaller IR-seq throughput was enough to identify most shared clonotypes. The sorted CD138-negative fraction was composed of a mixed bone marrow immune population rather than of purified T cells. Single-read clonotypes made up approximately 84% of clonotypes but only approximately 4% of total reads in IR-seq, compared with roughly 70% of clonotypes and around 45% of reads in RNA-seq.

Bone marrow was sampled from every patient at the time of active disease. Ficoll-Hypaque density gradient centrifugation was used to isolate bone marrow mononuclear cells. To remove myeloma plasma cells, the cells were labeled with CD138 magnetic microbeads on a MACS separator, and CD138-negative cells were then collected by negative selection. Flow cytometry on an Attune NxT with CD138 antibodies was used to check the purity of the isolated cells. TRIzol reagent was used to extract total RNA, which was then quantified with a NanoDrop spectrophotometer. For each patient, the CD138-negative bone marrow sample underwent paired RNA-seq and IR-seq. The Immunoverse kit was used to build TCR libraries from roughly 0.4 ug RNA, with molecular barcoded adaptors covering alpha/delta and beta/gamma chains. The same RNA used for transcriptome sequencing was used for TCR library preparation. TCR libraries were sequenced on an Illumina HiSeq 4000 with 2 x 150 cycles. Per the source publication's procedure: Using MiXCR, which included quality filtering and error correction, TCR reads were aligned to human V, D, J and C references and then assembled into CDR3 clonotypes. The tcR package in R was used for analysis of clonotype counts and gene usage diversity. Raw mapping reads were checked after the RNA-seq reads had been mapped by STAR aligner version 2.5.3a onto the human GRCh37 genome. IR-seq fastq files were randomly downsampled with Seqtk 1.3 to test the effect of sequencing depth on detected clonotypes. TCRdb itself trimmed the public reads at Q25 with fastp, ran MiXCR and retained productive beta chains. When rows share a CDR3 protein, they turn into one entry using the most common DNA and genes. TCRdb, not the original authors, processed these V and J calls. This sample lists around 40,000 distinct CDR3 sequences; 12% were detected once. The biggest ten clones account for around 30% of the sample.

The CDR3 has 14 amino acids, counting the end cysteine and phenylalanine. Only the CDR3 portion is preserved as DNA: 42 bases, with reading frame beginning at the first base. The germline V gene supplies CDR1 SQVTM and CDR2 ANQGSEA. Trimming removed 3 bases from V and 6 bases from J, leaving 18 bases between the germline ends. This clonotype was counted many times. Its antigen is unknown. No per-base quality is available; no much larger clone lies one base away. This clonotype was sampled from a donor at least 40 years old with multiple myeloma. Sequenced input: a population of CD138-negative cells sorted from bone marrow. This specimen's cell subset or site label, per the study, means: bone marrow mononuclear cells depleted of CD138+ plasma/myeloma cells by negative magnetic selection. The rearranged chain carries TRBV29-1 and TRBJ2-7, and possibly TRBD2, on 5 matching bases. CDR3 protein: CSVEGQYRGGEQYF. In nucleotide form, the sequence is TGCAGCGTTGAGGGTCAATACCGGGGTGGCGAGCAGTACTTC.